This TCR beta chain was documented in a study of T cell repertoires in cytomegalovirus infection. Study-level information: Use of recently identified HLA-C-restricted and well-studied HLA-B-restricted CMV epitopes was part of the study. The public TCR beta signatures pointed to both CMV infection and matching HLA type.

This clonotype was observed a few times. The antigen is not known. Study-level findings and limits: CMV-specific TCR beta clonotypes restricted by HLA-C dominated the ex vivo response.

TCRdb fed the reads into MiXCR, producing one record per CDR3 protein. The table includes 44,000 or so distinct CDR3 sequences, roughly 20% detected once. Germline CDR1 and CDR2: ENHRY and SYGVKD. V gave up 5 bases and J gave up 5 bases; unmatched junction bases: 11. The length of the CDR3 is 16 residues. The starting material was CD8+ T cells from cultured PBMCs, obtained from culture after CMV antigen stimulation. This chain joins TRBV10-3 and TRBJ1-5; 8 bases are a match to TRBD1. This TCR was sampled from a human donor in good health (CMV status not recorded). Some clones in this sample may be carry-over from other donors' samples. CDR3 region: CAISNPGQGGDQPQHF. The CDR3, as DNA: TGTGCCATCAGTAATCCCGGACAGGGCGGGGATCAGCCCCAGCATTTT.